This TCR beta chain was sequenced in a study of T cell repertoires in cytomegalovirus infection. Across the whole study: Both recently identified HLA-C-restricted and well-studied HLA-B-restricted CMV epitopes were used in the study.

This clonotype has ten or more counts. The antigen is not known. MiXCR, run by TCRdb on the reads, gives a single entry per CDR3 protein. The sample records approximately 110,000 distinct CDR3 sequences, more than 25% being singletons. CDR1 SGHTA and CDR2 FQGTGA come from the germline V gene. The germline V and J ends were trimmed by 5 bases and 2 bases, with 14 bases remaining between them. This CDR3 contains 15 residues. This clonotype was obtained from a human donor in good health (CMV status not recorded). Some clones in this sample may be carry-over from other donors' samples. The rearrangement uses TRBV7-3 and TRBJ2-3; D is possibly TRBD2 (7 bases). Sequencing used CD8+ T cells from cultured PBMCs, obtained from culture after CMV antigen stimulation. The CDR3 is CASSPGGGPTDTQYF. As DNA, the CDR3 is TGTGCCAGCAGCCCCGGCGGGGGCCCCACAGATACGCAGTATTTT.